What follows are 11 T cell receptor beta chains derived from one specimen sequenced in a study of blood T cell repertoires in COVID-19 (dated by TCRdb to between 2020 and 2021). Preparation of the library involved the immunoSEQ multiplex PCR assay. TCRdb re-hosts the immuneACCESS table, in-frame sequences only. Its copies lack some clones; in the studies checked, an unresolved V gene accounts for under half of them, and the cause for the rest is not known. This sample lists about 67,000 clones; around 88% were detected once. Approximately 19% of the sample lies in the top ten. Sequenced: peripheral blood. These receptors all come from a woman older than 75 with acute or convalescent COVID-19.

The V gene is TRBV28, the J gene TRBJ1-2, with 8 bases aligning to TRBD1. Germline lookup yields CDR1 MDHEN and CDR2 SYDVKM. Losses at the gene ends were 8 bases for V and 6 bases for J; bases not matched to a gene: 11. The CDR3 is 14 amino acids. DNA for the CDR3: TGTGCCAGCGGCTTCCGGACAGGGCAAGATGGCTACACCTTC. Protein product: CASGFRTGQDGYTF.

The chain uses TRBV5-4 and TRBJ2-3; TRBD2 matches 12 bases. The CDR3 loop spans 14 amino acids. J lost 6 bases, V lost 4 bases, and 3 bases had no gene match. Looked up from germline, CDR1 is SGHNT and CDR2 is YYREEE (reference sequence). In nucleotides, the CDR3 is TGTGCCAGCAGCCCTAGCGGGGGGGCGGATACGCAGTATTTT. Translation: CASSPSGGADTQYF.

The V call is TRBV9, the J call TRBJ2-1; 10 nucleotides agree with TRBD2. From germline, CDR1 is SGDLS and CDR2 YYNGEE. The CDR3 has 15 residues. V gave up 0 bases and J gave up 6 bases; unmatched junction bases: 3. The CDR3 loop is CASSVATSGFNEQFF. In DNA, the CDR3 is TGTGCCAGCAGCGTAGCGACTAGCGGGTTCAATGAGCAGTTCTTC.

This clone showed up just a few times. The chain has TRBV5-1 and TRBJ2-5; D may correspond to TRBD1 or TRBD2 (6 bases each). From germline, CDR1 is SGHRS and CDR2 YFSETQ. This CDR3 spans 15 amino acids. The V gene lost 4 bases and the J gene lost 5 bases, with 18 bases spanning the gap. Written as DNA, the CDR3 is TGCGCCAGCAGCGTGGGGGGCAGCACCAGGGAGACCCAGTACTTC. The encoded protein is CASSVGGSTRETQYF.

V gene TRBV11-2 combines with J gene TRBJ1-1, with D maybe TRBD1 (5 bases). The CDR3 runs to 13 residues. The V and J ends lost 5 bases and 5 bases respectively, with 12 bases between them. Germline V CDR1 and CDR2: SGHAT, FQNNGV. CDR3 sequence: CASSQLRGTEAFF. CDR3 coding DNA: TGTGCCAGCAGCCAGCTCCGGGGGACTGAAGCTTTCTTT.

The V and J genes are TRBV3-1 (or the pseudogene TRBV3-2) and TRBJ2-2; weak D call: TRBD1 (5 bases). Between the trimmed V and J ends, which lost 4 bases and 7 bases, there was a span of 7 bases. The CDR3 covers 12 residues. Looked up from germline, CDR1 is LGHDT and CDR2 is YNNKEL (reference sequence). This CDR3 reads CASSPQGGELFF. In DNA form, the CDR3 reads TGTGCCAGCAGCCCCCAGGGCGGGGAGCTGTTTTTT.

The chain joins TRBV25-1 to TRBJ1-2; D is uncertain. The CDR3 runs 14 residues. Trimming stripped 5 bases from V and 8 bases from J, with 18 bases between. CDR1 and CDR2 (germline): MGHDK, SYGVNS. The CDR3 DNA sequence: TGTGCCAGCAGTATCGGATCGGGATCTCAGGGCTACACCTTC. Translated: CASSIGSGSQGYTF.

V and J are TRBV7-2 and TRBJ2-1; the D gene is possibly TRBD1 (5 bases). Germline-derived CDR1 and CDR2 are SGHTA and FQGNSA. This CDR3 is 16 amino acids long. Trimming cost V 5 bases and J 10 bases, with 24 bases left between them. CDR3 loop: CASSPTWGRDLGEQFF. Written as DNA, the CDR3 is TGTGCCAGCAGCCCCACTTGGGGCCGCGACTTGGGGGAGCAGTTCTTC. The variable domain in full, with the rest retrieved from reference TRBV7-2 and TRBJ2-1, is GAGVSQSPSNKVTEKGKDVELRCDPISGHTALYWYRQSLGQGLEFLIYFQGNSAPDKSGLPSDRFSAERTGGSVSTLTIQRTQQEDSAVYLCASSPTWGRDLGEQFFGPGTRLTVL.

This chain uses TRBV9 with TRBJ1-2; 8 positions agree with TRBD1. The CDR3 totals 17 residues. Per germline, CDR1 SGDLS and CDR2 YYNGEE. J gave up 2 bases and V 3 bases, and 12 bases lay outside the gene matches. The CDR3 sequence: CASSERVRGLGNYGYTF. The CDR3 DNA sequence: TGTGCCAGCAGCGAAAGGGTCAGGGGGCTTGGAAACTATGGCTACACCTTC.

V and J are TRBV5-6 and TRBJ2-3; TRBD2 agrees at 11 bases. This CDR3 is built from 15 residues. V lost 4 bases and J lost 7; bases outside the gene matches: 8. Germline CDR1 is SGHDT and CDR2 is YYEEEE. CDR3 in DNA: TGTGCCAGCAGCGTAGCGGGGGGGCCACCCCATACGCAGTATTTT. It translates to CASSVAGGPPHTQYF.

The V gene is TRBV19, the J gene TRBJ2-2; 9 positions match TRBD2. This CDR3 is built from 17 residues. Trimming at V came to 1 base and at J to 6 bases, leaving 9 bases not matched to a gene. Germline CDR1 reads LNHDA; CDR2 reads SQIVND (reference sequence). CDR3 loop: CASSIGLAGTRAGELFF. The CDR3 nucleotides read TGTGCCAGTAGTATAGGGCTAGCGGGAACACGGGCCGGGGAGCTGTTTTTT.